What follows describes a single T cell receptor beta chain. What it binds is not known. The data are from a study of T-cell reconstitution after alpha-beta-depleted transplantation in children. V lost 3 bases and J lost 7, with 13 bases in between. The CDR3 totals 14 residues. Germline CDR1 MDHEN, CDR2 SYDVKM. The TCRbeta library incorporated unique molecular identifiers. TCRdb re-called the PCR reads through MiXCR, storing one row per CDR3 protein. The sample shows some 260,000 distinct CDR3 sequences, 20% to 30% of them seen only once. Study-wide findings and caveats: Reportedly, alpha-beta T cells present about two months post-transplant originated from several hundred expanded clones of graft origin. One year after transplant, T-cell counts and diversity came mostly from newly produced T cells.

The sample was PBMCs, mostly from graft donor cells, taken 360 days after TCRalphabeta/CD19-depleted stem cell transplant. The receptor was derived from a female patient between 2 and 15 years old who had a stem cell transplant for congenital amegakaryocytic thrombocytopenia, so the T cells may come from the graft donor. The chain uses TRBV28 and TRBJ1-5; TRBD1 might be the D (5 bases). CDR3 in amino acids: CASSLGGPRQPQHF. The CDR3 region has the DNA TGTGCCAGCAGTTTGGGGGGTCCAAGACAGCCCCAGCATTTT.